The rows below give T cell receptor beta chains drawn from one sample of a study of T-cell reconstitution after alpha-beta-depleted transplantation in children. TCRdb itself ran the PCR reads through MiXCR, one entry per CDR3 protein. In the table there are some 450,000 distinct CDR3 sequences, 43% of which are singletons. Sequenced material: PBMCs, taken before TCRalphabeta/CD19-depleted stem cell transplant. These receptor sequences come from a girl aged 2 to 9 with aplastic anemia, due to receive a stem cell transplant. The CDR3 runs from the conserved cysteine through the conserved F or W. The order of the fields is V gene, D gene, J gene, clone size, CDR3 DNA, CDR3 protein. A D gene is named only where the DNA matches it firmly. Clone size is given for some rows only: seen once, a few or many times, or a class if the clone is expanded.

TRBV28	TRBD2	TRBJ2-5	few	TGTGCCAGCCAACCCCCGAGCGGGAGCCAAGAGACCCAGTACTTC	CASQPPSGSQETQYF
TRBV12-3/TRBV12-4	-	TRBJ1-6	-	TGTGCCAGCAGCGGGAATTCACCCCTCCACTTT	CASSGNSPLHF
TRBV7-9	-	TRBJ1-1	-	TGTGCCAGCCCCCCCACTCATCCAGACAACATGCACACTGAAGCTTTCTTT	CASPPTHPDNMHTEAFF
TRBV11-3	-	TRBJ2-7	-	TGTGCCAGCAGCTCTGGGGACACCCCCTACGAGCAGTACTTC	CASSSGDTPYEQYF
TRBV28	-	TRBJ1-1	-	TGTGCCAGCAGCCAAATCAACACTGAAGCTTTCTTT	CASSQINTEAFF
TRBV3-1	-	TRBJ2-1	many	TGTGCCAGCAGCCAAGAGGACCCGCTATGGCAGTTCTTC	CASSQEDPLWQFF
TRBV18	-	TRBJ2-5	few	TGTGCCAGCTCACCGCCCCGGACAAGAGGGGAGACCCAGTACTTC	CASSPPRTRGETQYF
TRBV20-1	-	TRBJ2-1	-	TGCAGTGCTAGAGTTAGCGTTCACAATGAGCAGTTCTTC	CSARVSVHNEQFF
TRBV20-1	TRBD2	TRBJ2-7	-	TGCAGTGCCGCGCCCATTGAGGGACTAGGTTTTTACGAGCAGTACTTC	CSAAPIEGLGFYEQYF
TRBV6-5	TRBD2	TRBJ2-5	once	TGTGCCAGCAGTCGCTCGACTAGCGGGGGTCAGGAGACCCAGTACTTC	CASSRSTSGGQETQYF
TRBV6-1	-	TRBJ2-2	once	TGTGCCAGCAGTGAGGCCCCGAGACGGTCGAACACCGGGGAGCTGTTTTTT	CASSEAPRRSNTGELFF
TRBV27	-	TRBJ2-1	many	TGTGCCAGCAGTCCGCGAGGACCCTACAATGAGCAGTTCTTC	CASSPRGPYNEQFF
TRBV20-1	TRBD2	TRBJ2-5	many	TGCAGTGCTAGAGATCTGAATGCGGGAGTGCCACAAGAGACCCAGTACTTC	CSARDLNAGVPQETQYF
TRBV7-3	-	TRBJ2-3	-	TGTGCCAGCAGCTTACAGGATTCCGCAGATACGCAGTATTTT	CASSLQDSADTQYF
TRBV2	-	TRBJ1-1	-	TGTGCCAGCAGAGATAGAGGGCTGAACACTGAAGCTTTCTTT	CASRDRGLNTEAFF
TRBV5-1	-	TRBJ2-1	-	TGCGCCAGCACTTGGCTAGCCCACAATGAGCAGTTCTTC	CASTWLAHNEQFF
TRBV20-1	TRBD2	TRBJ2-3	-	TGCAGTGCTAGAGACGCTAGCGGGAGCGTTACGCAGTATTTT	CSARDASGSVTQYF
TRBV19	TRBD2	TRBJ2-1	-	TGTGCCAGTAGTATAGCCCAGGGACTAGCTTACTACAATGAGCAGTTCTTC	CASSIAQGLAYYNEQFF
TRBV7-9	TRBD2	TRBJ2-7	many	TGTGCCAGCTGCCCCGGGGGGGGCTACGAGCAGTACTTC	CASCPGGGYEQYF
TRBV15	-	TRBJ2-3	-	TGTGCCACCAGCAGAGTCAGGGTGGGAGATACGCAGTATTTT	CATSRVRVGDTQYF
TRBV7-2	TRBD2	TRBJ2-7	-	TGTGCCAGCAGCTTAGCGGGAGGGGGACTAGCCCACGAGCAGTACTTC	CASSLAGGGLAHEQYF
TRBV20-1	TRBD1	TRBJ2-5	-	TGCAGTGCTGAACAGGGGGGTCAAGAGACCCAGTACTTC	CSAEQGGQETQYF
TRBV10-3	-	TRBJ1-2	many	TGTGCCATCAGTGAGTATACAGGGCAGAGCTATGGCTACACCTTC	CAISEYTGQSYGYTF
TRBV6-1	-	TRBJ2-3	few	TGTGCCAGCACTCTAATCCGGGACCCGGATACGCAGTATTTT	CASTLIRDPDTQYF
TRBV6-1	TRBD2	TRBJ2-5	once	TGTGCCAGCAGTGAATCTTCCGGGGGGCAAGAGACCCAGTACTTC	CASSESSGGQETQYF
TRBV18	TRBD1	TRBJ2-6	-	TGTGCCAGCTCCGGGACAGGGTTCTCTGGGGCCAACGTCCTGACTTTC	CASSGTGFSGANVLTF
TRBV29-1	-	TRBJ2-3	-	TGCAGCGTTGGAAGACTCGGGCGATCCGATACGCAGTATTTT	CSVGRLGRSDTQYF
TRBV2	-	TRBJ1-1	-	TGTGCCAGCAGAGGGGGACGGACCAGCGGAGCTTTCTTT	CASRGGRTSGAFF
TRBV29-1	TRBD2	TRBJ2-3	many	TGCAGCCTAATCCGGGAGGGGGTAGATACGCAGTATTTT	CSLIREGVDTQYF
TRBV4-1	-	TRBJ2-1	-	TGCGCCAGCAGCCTCAACTTAGCGGCAACCTACAATGAGCAGTTCTTC	CASSLNLAATYNEQFF
TRBV5-6	-	TRBJ1-1	many	TGTGCCAGCAGCTTGTTTCATACTGAAGCTTTCTTT	CASSLFHTEAFF
TRBV7-2	-	TRBJ1-6	-	TGTGCCAGCAGCGCCGACAGGACTCAACCCCTCCACTTT	CASSADRTQPLHF
TRBV2	-	TRBJ1-4	many	TGTGCCAGCAGTTGGACAGTCGGGGATGAAAAACTGTTTTTT	CASSWTVGDEKLFF
TRBV6-2/TRBV6-3	-	TRBJ1-1	-	TGTGCCAGCAGCCACACAGAGACAGGTGAAGCTTTCTTT	CASSHTETGEAFF
TRBV5-1	TRBD1	TRBJ2-3	many	TGCGCCAGCAGCCTACAGGGGCCAGATACGCAGTATTTT	CASSLQGPDTQYF
TRBV3-1	-	TRBJ1-3	few	TGTGCCAGCCCCGACAGAACTGGAAACACCATATATTTT	CASPDRTGNTIYF
TRBV10-3	TRBD1	TRBJ2-7	-	TGTGCCATCAGAGGGACAGGTGAGCCCTACGAGCAGTACTTC	CAIRGTGEPYEQYF
TRBV6-2/TRBV6-3	-	TRBJ2-7	-	TGTGCCAGCAACGGGGCCCGCCTCGAGAACTACGAGCAGTACTTC	CASNGARLENYEQYF
TRBV5-5	-	TRBJ2-2	-	TGTGCCAGCAGCTTGGGACTGAACGCCGGGGAGCTGTTTTTT	CASSLGLNAGELFF
TRBV20-1	TRBD1	TRBJ2-7	few	TGCAGTGCTTATAATATCAGGGGGCCCTACGAGCAGTACTTC	CSAYNIRGPYEQYF
TRBV28	-	TRBJ2-5	many	TGTGCCAGCAGCTATTGGGCCAGCGGTACCCAAGAGACCCAGTACTTC	CASSYWASGTQETQYF
TRBV5-5	-	TRBJ2-4	-	TGTGCCAGCAGCTTGGTACTGGGGGCCAAAAACATTCAGTACTTC	CASSLVLGAKNIQYF
TRBV9	-	TRBJ2-3	-	TGTGCCAGCAGCGGGAGTAGCACAGATACGCAGTATTTT	CASSGSSTDTQYF
TRBV6-1	TRBD1	TRBJ2-1	once	TGTGCCAGCTCCACCGGACAGGGGTCCTCCTTCAACGAGCAGTTCTTC	CASSTGQGSSFNEQFF
TRBV4-2	-	TRBJ2-1	-	TGTGCCAGCAGCCAAGTTGGCAGTGACAACAATGAGCAGTTCTTC	CASSQVGSDNNEQFF
TRBV20-1	TRBD1	TRBJ1-5	few	TGCAGTGCTAGACTCGGGACAGCTAATCAGCCCCAGCATTTT	CSARLGTANQPQHF
TRBV20-1	-	TRBJ2-2	many	TGCAGTGCCCCGCGGGCGGGGGCGACCGGGGAGCTGTTTTTT	CSAPRAGATGELFF
TRBV20-1	-	TRBJ2-3	-	TGCAGTGCCGTCCTAGCTGTCTACACAGATACGCAGTATTTT	CSAVLAVYTDTQYF
TRBV7-9	TRBD1	TRBJ1-2	-	TGTGCCAGCAGCGAAAGGACAGGGGGTAGAGACTATGGCTACACCTTC	CASSERTGGRDYGYTF
TRBV10-2	-	TRBJ2-5	few	TGCGCCAGCAGTGAAATCGAGACCCAGTACTTC	CASSEIETQYF
TRBV5-1	-	TRBJ2-1	many	TGCGCCAGCAGCTTGGGAGGGAGTAGCTCCTACAATGAGCAGTTCTTC	CASSLGGSSSYNEQFF
TRBV4-2	TRBD2	TRBJ2-7	-	TGTGCCAGCAGCCAGGACCCGGGACTAGCGGGAGTAAGGGGATACGAGCAGTACTTC	CASSQDPGLAGVRGYEQYF
TRBV7-2	TRBD2	TRBJ2-2	-	TGTGCCAGCAGCTTCCTTGGAGCGGGGAGGTTCACCGGGGAGCTGTTTTTT	CASSFLGAGRFTGELFF
TRBV3-1	-	TRBJ1-1	few	TGTGCCAGCAGCCAGTTCGCCCGGGTGGGGACTGAAGCTTTCTTT	CASSQFARVGTEAFF